A selection of T cell receptor beta chains follows, all from one sample in a study of immune evolution from preneoplasia to lung adenocarcinoma. Profiling relied on immunoSEQ multiplex PCR, and the TCRdb table lists in-frame clones only, not all of them. The sample yields just under 5,000 clones, around 82% seen once. The specimen sequenced was FFPE minimally invasive lung adenocarcinoma tissue. Receptor source: a person aged 65-85 years with lung adenocarcinoma. The CDR3 runs from the conserved cysteine through the conserved F or W. The D gene is left open where the match is weak. Clone size is stated in some rows and not others, as once, few, many or a class when expanded.

J gene | D gene | V gene | clone size | CDR3 DNA | CDR3 protein
TRBJ2-3 | TRBD2 | TRBV11-1 | few | TGTGCCAGCAGCAAACTAGCGGGAGGGCCTCTTAGCACAGATACGCAGTATTTT | CASSKLAGGPLSTDTQYF
TRBJ2-7 | - | TRBV6-6 | - | TGTGCCAGCAGCCGCCGAGCCCAGGGTATCTACGAGCAGTACTTC | CASSRRAQGIYEQYF
TRBJ2-7 | TRBD2 | TRBV5-1 | - | TGCGCCAGCGGACTGACTAGCTCATCCTACGAGCAGTACTTC | CASGLTSSSYEQYF
TRBJ2-7 | - | TRBV9 | - | TGTGCCAGCAGCGTAGACGGGAGCTCCTACGAGCAGTACTTC | CASSVDGSSYEQYF
TRBJ1-3 | - | TRBV9 | - | TGTGCCAGCAGCTCGGGGGGTACGTGGGACACCATATATTTT | CASSSGGTWDTIYF
TRBJ1-1 | TRBD1 | TRBV6-5 | - | TGTGCCAGCACAGGGACAGGGCCGAACACTGAAGCTTTCTTT | CASTGTGPNTEAFF
TRBJ2-5 | - | TRBV27 | - | TGTGCCAGCACCATGAGGGCGGAGGAGACCCAGTACTTC | CASTMRAEETQYF
TRBJ2-7 | TRBD2 | TRBV7-9 | - | TGTGCCGTCAAGACTAGCGGGACAGACGAGCAGTACTTC | CAVKTSGTDEQYF
TRBJ2-4 | - | TRBV7-2 | few | TGTGCCAGCAGCTTCTTAATAGGCAAAAACATTCAGTACTTC | CASSFLIGKNIQYF
TRBJ2-7 | - | TRBV2 | - | TGTGCCAGCGGGAGGTACTCCTACGAGCAGTACTTC | CASGRYSYEQYF
TRBJ1-1 | - | TRBV11-2 | few | TGTGCCAGCAGCAAATCGACAGGGAACACTGAAGCTTTCTTT | CASSKSTGNTEAFF
TRBJ1-2 | - | TRBV5-8 | - | TGTGCCAGCAGCTTGCGGACGCGCGGGGGCTACACCTTC | CASSLRTRGGYTF
TRBJ2-7 | TRBD1 | TRBV29-1 | - | TGCAGCGTTGAAGGCCAGGGGGTGGGGGAGCAGTACTTC | CSVEGQGVGEQYF
TRBJ2-5 | - | TRBV2 | - | TGTGCCAGCAGCGTTTTCAGACAAGAGACCCAGTACTTC | CASSVFRQETQYF
TRBJ2-5 | - | TRBV5-1 | - | TGCGCCAGCGAGTACCAAGAGACCCAGTACTTC | CASEYQETQYF
TRBJ2-5 | - | TRBV14 | - | TGTGCCAGCAGCCATTTCCAGGGGCGCAGCGCCGAGACCCAAGAGACCCAGTACTTC | CASSHFQGRSAETQETQYF